The next 19 T cell receptor beta chains were all read from a single sample in a study of T cells in Graves' hyperthyroidism and ophthalmopathy. RNA transcripts provided the source from which TCR beta CDR3 regions were amplified. The study used the HTBI primer set for a first-round RT-PCR of the TCR CDR3. One entry per CDR3 protein, called by TCRdb with MiXCR from the multiplex PCR reads. The sample contains around 360,000 distinct CDR3 sequences, 12% to 15% of which appear only once. Sequencing input: blood. The receptors were sampled from a woman aged 55-69 years with Graves' ophthalmopathy.

This clonotype came up many times. Written as DNA, the CDR3 is TGTGCCAGCAGTTTATACTTGACCATGAGGGAGACCCAGTACTTC. This translates into CASSLYLTMRETQYF. The chain joins TRBV28 to TRBJ2-5; D not certain. V lost 1 base and J lost 5, with 14 bases in between. The CDR3 contains 15 residues. Per the germline V gene, CDR1 is MDHEN and CDR2 is SYDVKM.

The V call is TRBV12-3 or TRBV12-4, the J call TRBJ2-3; D is unclear. The CDR3 loop spans 14 amino acids. Trimming pared 3 bases from V and 0 bases from J, leaving 7 bases between. This chain's CDR3 is CASSFLQSTDTQYF. CDR3 sequence (DNA): TGTGCCAGCAGTTTTTTACAGAGCACAGATACGCAGTATTTT.

The chain uses TRBV5-4 and TRBJ2-1, with D hard to call. The V end was cut by 7 bases, the J end by 12 bases, with 14 bases between. The CDR3 consists of 11 residues. The germline V gene encodes CDR1 SGHNT and CDR2 YYREEE (reference sequence). CDR3 region: CASSYDSSQFF. The CDR3 DNA reads as TGTGCCAGCTCCTACGATTCGTCGCAGTTCTTC.

This clonotype came up a few times. In DNA form, the CDR3 reads TGTGCCACCAGTGAACTAGGAGTTACGCAGTATTTT. This codes for CATSELGVTQYF. This rearrangement joins TRBV24-1 to TRBJ2-3; D possibly corresponds to TRBD2 (5 bases). This CDR3 has 12 residues. Germline CDR1 is KGHDR and CDR2 is SFDVKD. Between the trimmed V and J ends, which lost 4 bases and 8 bases, there was a span of 9 bases.

This clonotype was observed at least ten times. The V call is TRBV19, the J call TRBJ2-5, with 7 bases that match TRBD1. Germline V gene lookup returns CDR1 LNHDA and CDR2 SQIVND (reference sequence). The CDR3 covers 14 residues. Trimming took 5 bases from V and 5 from J; bases not matched to a gene: 8. CDR3 sequence: CASSLTGQRETQYF. The CDR3 nucleotides are TGTGCCAGTAGTCTCACGGGACAGCGGGAGACCCAGTACTTC.

The sample holds a few counts of this clonotype. This rearrangement joins TRBV28 to TRBJ2-7, with D uncertain. The CDR3 runs 11 residues. Trimming stripped 10 bases from V and 0 bases from J, with 7 bases between. CDR1 MDHEN and CDR2 SYDVKM come from the germline V gene. The CDR3 is CATLSSYEQYF. DNA for the CDR3: TGTGCCACCCTATCCTCCTACGAGCAGTACTTC.

This sequence joins TRBV12-3 or TRBV12-4 and TRBJ2-3; D is tentatively TRBD1 or TRBD2 (6 bases each). This CDR3 has 16 amino acids. V dropped 2 bases and J dropped 4 bases, with 16 bases sitting between them. The CDR3 protein is CASSLRLGGAADTQYF. CDR3 nucleotides: TGTGCCAGCAGTTTAAGGTTGGGGGGCGCGGCAGATACGCAGTATTTT.

In its sample, this clonotype was seen many times. The J gene is TRBJ2-5, the V gene TRBV20-1, with TRBD2 matching 9 bases. Germline V gene sequence: CDR1 DFQATT, CDR2 SNEGSKA (reference sequence). The J segment lost 4 bases and the V segment lost 0 bases, leaving 6 bases of the junction unmatched. The CDR3 totals 15 residues. CDR3 bases: TGCAGTGCTAGAGAAGTGCGGGAGGGCCCAGAGACCCAGTACTTC. Protein: CSAREVREGPETQYF.

The chain couples TRBV6-1 to TRBJ1-5; 7 bases map to TRBD1. CDR1 is MNHNS and CDR2 is SASEGT in the germline V gene. The CDR3 sequence is 16 residues long. Trimming at V came to 7 bases and at J to 0 bases, leaving 9 bases not matched to a gene. The CDR3 DNA reads TGTGCCAGCACTTCAACAGGGACAGTTAGCAATCAGCCCCAGCATTTT. Its protein is CASTSTGTVSNQPQHF.

This rearrangement joins TRBV19 to TRBJ1-5; TRBD1 might be the D (6 bases). Deletions cut 0 bases from V and 0 bases from J, with 9 bases between. The germline V gene has CDR1 LNHDA and CDR2 SQIVND (reference sequence). There are 16 residues in the CDR3. The CDR3 nucleotides are TGTGCCAGTAGTATAGACCACAGGGTTAGCAATCAGCCCCAGCATTTT. Translation gives CASSIDHRVSNQPQHF.

This clonotype is a singleton in its sample. Here the CDR3 reads CASSTTGRANTEAFF. CDR3 nucleotides: TGTGCCAGCAGTACGACGGGGAGGGCGAACACTGAAGCTTTCTTT. The chain has TRBV28 and TRBJ1-1; unclear D gene. Germline V gene sequence: CDR1 MDHEN, CDR2 SYDVKM. The CDR3 extends over 15 amino acids. V was trimmed by 5 bases and J by 1 base, leaving 14 bases between them.

In this sample, this clonotype turned up many times. The chain has TRBV6-1 and TRBJ2-7; the D gene is possibly TRBD1 (6 bases). This CDR3 spans 13 amino acids. CDR1 and CDR2 (germline): MNHNS, SASEGT. V gave up 6 bases and J gave up 5 bases, with 14 bases separating them. The CDR3 bases are TGTGCCAGCAGCTCAGACAGGTTCCACGAGCAGTACTTC. Protein product: CASSSDRFHEQYF.

This clonotype was observed at least ten times. The V gene is TRBV7-2, the J gene TRBJ2-5; the match to TRBD2 covers 7 bases. The CDR3 sequence is 16 residues long. The junction had 9 bases not matched to a gene; V was cut back by 1 base and J by 4 bases. The V gene's germline CDR1 is SGHTA and CDR2 FQGNSA. DNA for the CDR3: TGTGCCAGCAGCTTAGTTGGCGGGAGAAGTGGAGAGACCCAGTACTTC. It encodes CASSLVGGRSGETQYF.

This chain uses TRBV2 with TRBJ1-5; a weak D match, TRBD1 (6 bases). CDR3 length: 16 amino acids. Trimming left V 0 bases short and J 4 bases short, with 13 bases between. Germline V gives CDR1 SNHLY, CDR2 FYNNEI. The CDR3 sequence is CASSEAGRGVNQPQHF. In DNA form, the CDR3 reads TGTGCCAGCAGTGAAGCGGGCAGGGGAGTGAATCAGCCCCAGCATTTT.

This clonotype was observed at least ten times. The chain combines TRBV7-9 with TRBJ2-1, with TRBD2 as a possible D gene (6 bases). The CDR3 runs 15 residues. V gave up 1 base and J gave up 6 bases, with 13 bases separating them. In germline, CDR1 is SEHNR, CDR2 FQNEAQ (reference sequence). CDR3 sequence reads: CASSLGAGIGNEQFF. For the CDR3, the DNA is TGTGCCAGCAGCTTAGGGGCGGGAATCGGCAATGAGCAGTTCTTC. The whole variable domain, remainder taken from reference TRBV7-9 and TRBJ2-1, is DTGVSQNPRHKITKRGQNVTFRCDPISEHNRLYWYRQTLGQGPEFLTYFQNEAQLEKSRLLSDRFSAERPKGSFSTLEIQRTEQGDSAMYLCASSLGAGIGNEQFFGPGTRLTVL.

In its sample, this clonotype was seen a few times. This rearrangement joins TRBV28 to TRBJ2-3; D gene uncertain. V was shortened by 4 bases and J by 11 bases, with 19 bases between the two germline ends. CDR3 length: 14 residues. Germline values: CDR1 MDHEN, CDR2 SYDVKM. This chain's CDR3 is CASSSPGPIREQYF. DNA for the CDR3: TGTGCCAGCAGTTCCCCCGGGCCCATAAGGGAGCAGTATTTT.

This clonotype was counted ten times or more. The CDR3 region is CASSLLWGRASSGNTIYF. CDR3 bases: TGTGCCAGCAGTTTGCTTTGGGGCAGGGCAAGTTCTGGAAACACCATATATTTT. The chain combines TRBV12-3 or TRBV12-4 with TRBJ1-3; tentative D call: TRBD1 (5 bases). This CDR3 is 18 amino acids long. With 3 bases removed from V and 1 base from J, the gap between germline ends came to 19 bases.

As regards this clonotype: A junction end diverges from the germline sequence, so it may reflect a read error. V is TRBV3-1 and J is TRBJ2-1, with 15 bases that match TRBD2. Germline V gives CDR1 LGHDT, CDR2 YNNKEL (reference sequence). CDR3 size: 18 residues. The CDR3, as DNA: TGTGCCAGCAGCCATGGGCGGACTAGCGGGAGGGACTACAATGGGCAGTTCTTC. This encodes CASSHGRTSGRDYNGQFF.

This clonotype was picked up many times. This sequence joins TRBV19 and TRBJ2-3, with 7 bases that match TRBD1. The CDR3 is 16 amino acids. Unmatched junction bases numbered 9, after V lost 3 bases and J lost 3 bases. Per the germline V gene, CDR1 is LNHDA and CDR2 is SQIVND (reference sequence). Here the CDR3 DNA reads TGTGCCAGTAGTATTACCCCCGGGACAGTTACAGATACGCAGTATTTT. Amino acid sequence: CASSITPGTVTDTQYF.